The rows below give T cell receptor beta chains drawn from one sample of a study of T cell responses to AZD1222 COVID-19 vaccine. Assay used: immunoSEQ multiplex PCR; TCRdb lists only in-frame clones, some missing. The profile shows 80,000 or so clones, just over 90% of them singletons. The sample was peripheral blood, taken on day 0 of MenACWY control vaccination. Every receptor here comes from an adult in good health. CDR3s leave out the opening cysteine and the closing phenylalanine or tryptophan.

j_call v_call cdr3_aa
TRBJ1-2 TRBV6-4 ASSLNSGRSIGYT
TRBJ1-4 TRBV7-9 ASSLAVDGINEKLF
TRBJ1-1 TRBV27 ASSPPGPRATEAF
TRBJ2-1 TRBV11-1 ASRAGENNEQF
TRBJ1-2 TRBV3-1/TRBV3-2 ASSQSAGGWVDGYT
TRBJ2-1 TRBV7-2 ASNAGDRHHNEQF
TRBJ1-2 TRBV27 ASSLTGDGYT
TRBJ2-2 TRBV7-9 ASSAIAGTLLGTGELF
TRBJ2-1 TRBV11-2 ASSPMAGLGEQF
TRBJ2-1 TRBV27 ASSLGAAGRYNEQF
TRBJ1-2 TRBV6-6 ASRHKTGKSNYGYT
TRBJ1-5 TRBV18 ASSPFSQRQGHQPQH
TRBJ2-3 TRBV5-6 ASSLRAGVTDTQY
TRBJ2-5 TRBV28 ASSLGGVQETQY
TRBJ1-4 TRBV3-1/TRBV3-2 ASSQSEGV
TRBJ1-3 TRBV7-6 ASSSWDISGNTIY
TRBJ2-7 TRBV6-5 ASSYSAGRHYEQY
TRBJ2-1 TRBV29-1 SVASGTVEQF
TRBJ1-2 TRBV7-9 ASSLGRQGYGYT
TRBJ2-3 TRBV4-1 ASSLGSRDTDTQY
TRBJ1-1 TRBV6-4 ARGYSDTEAF
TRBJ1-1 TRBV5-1 ASSWAENTEAF
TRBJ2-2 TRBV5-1 ASSLGEQGSNTGELF
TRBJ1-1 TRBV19 ASSVASRDTEAF
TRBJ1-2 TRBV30 AWSVQFGESRSYGYT
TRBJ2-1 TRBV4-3 ASSQDSAPTEDEQF
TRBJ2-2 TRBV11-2 ATKRPLRGTGELF
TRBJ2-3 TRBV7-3 ASSLGRTSTDTQY
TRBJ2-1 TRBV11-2 ASSFTRADNEQF
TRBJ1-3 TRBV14 ASSPDRGLGDTIY
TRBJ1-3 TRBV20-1 SAKQGNTIY
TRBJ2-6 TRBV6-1 ASSEADRVYYSGANVLT
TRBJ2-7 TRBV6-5 ASSYSSTGLSYEQY
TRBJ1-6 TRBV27 ASSLSVRNSPLH
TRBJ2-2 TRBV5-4 ASSGTGVGVGTGELF
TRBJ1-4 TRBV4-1 ASSQDSVRQGATNEKLF